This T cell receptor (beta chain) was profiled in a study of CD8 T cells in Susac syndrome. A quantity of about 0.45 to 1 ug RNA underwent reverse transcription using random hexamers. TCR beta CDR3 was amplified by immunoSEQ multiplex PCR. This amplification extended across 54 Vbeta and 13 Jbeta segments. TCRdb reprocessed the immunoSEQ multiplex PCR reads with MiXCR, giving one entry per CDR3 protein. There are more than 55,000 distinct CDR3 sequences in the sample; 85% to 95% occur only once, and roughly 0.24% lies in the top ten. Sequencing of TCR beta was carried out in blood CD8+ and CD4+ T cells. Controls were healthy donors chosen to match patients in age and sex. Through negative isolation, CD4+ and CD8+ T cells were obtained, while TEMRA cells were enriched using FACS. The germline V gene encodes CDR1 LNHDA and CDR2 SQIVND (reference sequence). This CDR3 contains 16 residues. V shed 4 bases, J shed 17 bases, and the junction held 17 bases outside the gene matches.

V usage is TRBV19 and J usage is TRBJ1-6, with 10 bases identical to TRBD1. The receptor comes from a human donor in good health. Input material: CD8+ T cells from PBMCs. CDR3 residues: CASSKAHGTGAGTVHF. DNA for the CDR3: TGTGCCAGTAGTAAGGCCCACGGGACAGGGGCCGGGACTGTCCACTTT.